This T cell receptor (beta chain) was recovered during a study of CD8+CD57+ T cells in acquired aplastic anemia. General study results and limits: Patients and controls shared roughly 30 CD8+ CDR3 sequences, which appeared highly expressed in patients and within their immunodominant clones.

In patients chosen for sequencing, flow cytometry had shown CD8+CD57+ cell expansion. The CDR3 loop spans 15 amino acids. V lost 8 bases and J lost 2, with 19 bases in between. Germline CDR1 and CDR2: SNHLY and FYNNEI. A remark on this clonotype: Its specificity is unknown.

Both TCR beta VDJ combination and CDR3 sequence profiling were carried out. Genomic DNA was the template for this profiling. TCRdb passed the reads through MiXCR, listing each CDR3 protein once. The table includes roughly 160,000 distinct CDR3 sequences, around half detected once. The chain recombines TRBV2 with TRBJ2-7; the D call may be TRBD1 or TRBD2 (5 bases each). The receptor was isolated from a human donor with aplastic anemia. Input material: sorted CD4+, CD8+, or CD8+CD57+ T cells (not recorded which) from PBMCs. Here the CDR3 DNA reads TGTGCCAGCGACTTATCCGGGACGGTCACCTACGAGCAGTACTTC. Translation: CASDLSGTVTYEQYF.